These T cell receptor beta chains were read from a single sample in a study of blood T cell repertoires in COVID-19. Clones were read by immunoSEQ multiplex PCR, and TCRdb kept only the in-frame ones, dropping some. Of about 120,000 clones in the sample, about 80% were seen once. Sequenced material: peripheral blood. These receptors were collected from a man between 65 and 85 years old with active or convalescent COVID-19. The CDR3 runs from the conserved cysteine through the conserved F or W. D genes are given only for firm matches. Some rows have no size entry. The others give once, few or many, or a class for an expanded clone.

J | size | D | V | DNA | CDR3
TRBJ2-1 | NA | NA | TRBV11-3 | TGTGCCAGCAGCAGGGACTGGGGGAATGAGCAGTTCTTC | CASSRDWGNEQFF
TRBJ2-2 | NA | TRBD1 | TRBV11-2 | TGTGCCAGCAGCTGGGGACAGGGAACGAACACCGGGGAGCTGTTTTTT | CASSWGQGTNTGELFF
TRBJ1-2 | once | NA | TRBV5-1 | TGCGCCAGCAGCTTGGACCGGCACGGGGGCTACACCTTC | CASSLDRHGGYTF
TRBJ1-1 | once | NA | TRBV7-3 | TGTGCCAGCAGCTTAACTGGGGAGGGCACTGAAGCTTTCTTT | CASSLTGEGTEAFF
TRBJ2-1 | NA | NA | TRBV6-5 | TGTGCCAGCAGGGGGGGAGGCCGTTACAATGAGCAGTTCTTC | CASRGGGRYNEQFF
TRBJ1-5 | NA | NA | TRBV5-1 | TGCGCCAGCAGCTTGGCCGGAGGGGAGGGCCAGCCCCAGCATTTT | CASSLAGGEGQPQHF
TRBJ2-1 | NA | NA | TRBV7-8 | TGTGCCAGCAGCTTAACAGGAGACAGCTCCTACAATGAGCAGTTCTTC | CASSLTGDSSYNEQFF
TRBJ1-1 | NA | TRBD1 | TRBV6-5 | TGTGCCAGTCGGACAGGGGATGACACTGAAGCTTTCTTT | CASRTGDDTEAFF
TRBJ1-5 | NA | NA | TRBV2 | TGTGCCAGCAGTGAAGCCTCCGATCAGCCCCAGCATTTT | CASSEASDQPQHF
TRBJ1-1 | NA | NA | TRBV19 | TGTGCCAGTAGTCCCGGGGGGGGGAACACTGAAGCTTTCTTT | CASSPGGGNTEAFF
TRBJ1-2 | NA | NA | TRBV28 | TGTGCCACTACGACAGCCTTGGAAGGCTACACCTTC | CATTTALEGYTF
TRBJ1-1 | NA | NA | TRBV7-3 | TGTGCCAGCAGCTTACAGGTGAACACTGAAGCTTTCTTT | CASSLQVNTEAFF
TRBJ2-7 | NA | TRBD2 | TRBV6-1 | TGTGCCAGCAGTGAATGGGGACTAGCGGGGCCCTACGAGCAGTACTTC | CASSEWGLAGPYEQYF
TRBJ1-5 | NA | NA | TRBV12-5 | TGTGCTAGTGGTTTGGCGGGACTAGGCGGGACACGAAATAGGAATAGCAATCAGCCCCAGCATTTT | CASGLAGLGGTRNRNSNQPQHF
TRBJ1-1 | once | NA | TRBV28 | NA | CASSFGPGNTEAFF
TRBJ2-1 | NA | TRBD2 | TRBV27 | TGTGCCAGCAGTTTACGGACTAGCGGGAGAAATGAGCAGTTCTTC | CASSLRTSGRNEQFF
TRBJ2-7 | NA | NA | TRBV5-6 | TGTGCCAGCAGCTTGTTGAAACGGTCAACCTACGAGCAGTACTTC | CASSLLKRSTYEQYF
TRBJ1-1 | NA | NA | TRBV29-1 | TGCAGCGTTGATGAAGGGGGTCGGACTGAAGCTTTCTTT | CSVDEGGRTEAFF